Below, one T cell receptor beta chain is given with its context. These data come from a study of cytomegalovirus exposure and HLA in healthy donors. With 60 Vbeta and 13 Jbeta primers, the PCR was carried out. Per the original methods: Counted up in a later analysis, unique TCR beta chains came to some 75 million, with around 12 million shared. TCRdb keeps only in-frame clones here, not all; method: immunoSEQ multiplex PCR. D and trimming come from the DNA, and the V and J calls and clone size come from that table. The sample holds 76,000 or so clones, approximately 81% seen once. This CDR3 has 13 residues. Germline V CDR1 and CDR2: SGHDT, YYEEEE.

This receptor was identified in a woman in her 40s in good health and CMV-seropositive. The sequenced material came from PBMCs. This chain joins TRBV5-6 and TRBJ1-4, with a weak D call TRBD1 (5 bases). The J call may be wrong; the DNA end is better matched by TRBJ2-2. The CDR3 here is CASSKLQVMELFF. The CDR3 region has the DNA TGTGCCAGCAGCAAACTACAGGTTATGGAGCTGTTTTTT.